The 9 T cell receptor beta chains reported below all come from one sample, sequenced in a study of T-cell reconstitution after alpha-beta-depleted transplantation in children. It was with unique molecular identifiers that the TCRbeta library was prepared. One entry per CDR3 protein results from TCRdb running MiXCR on the PCR reads. This table holds over 150,000 distinct CDR3 sequences, approximately 15% found once. This specimen was PBMCs from the stem cell graft donor, taken from the stem cell graft. The receptors here all came from a human donor who donated a stem cell graft to a child with acute lymphoblastic leukemia.

This clonotype was counted ten times or more. The chain combines TRBV5-1 with TRBJ2-3; a weak D match, TRBD2 (5 bases). V dropped 4 bases and J dropped 5 bases, with 11 bases sitting between them. This CDR3 contains 13 residues. Germline V gives CDR1 SGHRS, CDR2 YFSETQ. The CDR3 bases are TGCGCCAGCAGCGGGGAGCCGGTAGATACGCAGTATTTT. Amino acids: CASSGEPVDTQYF.

In its sample, this clonotype was seen many times. The chain carries TRBV20-1 and TRBJ1-2, with D tentatively TRBD1 (5 bases). There are 14 residues in the CDR3. Trimming removed 4 bases from V and 3 bases from J, with 15 bases in between. Looked up from germline, CDR1 is DFQATT and CDR2 is SNEGSKA (reference sequence). CDR3 protein: CSATTGGGYYGYTF. The CDR3 nucleotides read TGCAGTGCTACCACAGGAGGTGGTTACTATGGCTACACCTTC.

V and J are TRBV29-1 and TRBJ2-1; 9 bases are shared with TRBD2. CDR3 length: 13 amino acids. CDR1 and CDR2 (germline): SQVTM, ANQGSEA. The ends lost 3 bases at V and 9 bases at J; junction bases unmatched: 6. CDR3 bases: TGCAGCGTTGACCAGCGGGAGGTTGTTGAGCAGTTCTTC. Translated: CSVDQREVVEQFF.

There are many counts of this clonotype. The chain's CDR3 is CSAIAAGVADTQYF. The CDR3 DNA follows: TGCAGTGCTATCGCGGCAGGGGTGGCAGATACGCAGTATTTT. The V and J genes are TRBV20-1 and TRBJ2-3; D perhaps matches TRBD1 (6 bases). The CDR3 has 14 residues. CDR1 is DFQATT, CDR2 SNEGSKA, per germline (reference sequence). The V and J ends lost 4 bases and 4 bases respectively, with 15 bases between them.

This clonotype was found a few times. This chain joins TRBV3-1 and TRBJ1-3; no firm D call. The CDR3 is 15 residues long. CDR1 and CDR2 (germline): LGHDT, YNNKEL (reference sequence). V lost 0 bases and J 6 bases, leaving 12 bases between the germline ends. The CDR3 DNA reads TGTGCCAGCAGCCAAGATGTAGTCCGACAAAACACCATATATTTT. It encodes CASSQDVVRQNTIYF. The whole variable domain, remainder taken from reference TRBV3-1 and TRBJ1-3, is DTAVSQTPKYLVTQMGNDKSIKCEQNLGHDTMYWYKQDSKKFLKIMFSYNNKELIINETVPNRFSPKSPDKAHLNLHINSLELGDSAVYFCASSQDVVRQNTIYFGEGSWLTVV.

This clonotype was seen a handful of times. V gene TRBV25-1 combines with J gene TRBJ2-7, with 9 bases identical to TRBD2. Germline assignment: CDR1 MGHDK and CDR2 SYGVNS. V shed 11 bases, J shed 0 bases, and the junction held 17 bases outside the gene matches. CDR3 length: 17 amino acids. CDR3 sequence: CASSRKGLADRSYEQYF. CDR3 nucleotide sequence: TGTGCCTCATCTAGGAAGGGACTAGCAGATCGCTCCTACGAGCAGTACTTC.

This clonotype was counted at least ten times. The genes are TRBV12-3 or TRBV12-4 and TRBJ1-2, with a tentative D call TRBD1 (5 bases). The CDR3 contains 12 residues. Deletions cut 5 bases from V and 4 bases from J, with 8 bases between. The DNA for the CDR3 is TGTGCCAGCAGTGCAGGGCCCTATGGCTACACCTTC. It translates to CASSAGPYGYTF.

This clonotype was detected only a few times. This rearrangement joins TRBV20-1 to TRBJ2-7; TRBD1 agrees at 9 bases. Germline CDR1 reads DFQATT; CDR2 reads SNEGSKA (reference sequence). V was pared by 6 bases and J by 0 bases, with 9 bases of the junction left unmatched. This CDR3 comprises 15 residues. The CDR3 nucleotides are TGCAGTGCCAATGGACACAGGGGGCTCTCCTACGAGCAGTACTTC. Translated, it gives CSANGHRGLSYEQYF.

This clonotype was seen at least ten times. The chain carries TRBV5-1 and TRBJ2-5; D is unclear. This CDR3 comprises 15 residues. Germline V CDR1 and CDR2: SGHRS, YFSETQ. Trimming shortened V by 2 bases and J by 5 bases, and 16 bases separated the two germline ends. This CDR3 is CASSFQIGRRETQYF. CDR3 coding DNA: TGCGCCAGCAGCTTCCAGATCGGCAGAAGGGAGACCCAGTACTTC.